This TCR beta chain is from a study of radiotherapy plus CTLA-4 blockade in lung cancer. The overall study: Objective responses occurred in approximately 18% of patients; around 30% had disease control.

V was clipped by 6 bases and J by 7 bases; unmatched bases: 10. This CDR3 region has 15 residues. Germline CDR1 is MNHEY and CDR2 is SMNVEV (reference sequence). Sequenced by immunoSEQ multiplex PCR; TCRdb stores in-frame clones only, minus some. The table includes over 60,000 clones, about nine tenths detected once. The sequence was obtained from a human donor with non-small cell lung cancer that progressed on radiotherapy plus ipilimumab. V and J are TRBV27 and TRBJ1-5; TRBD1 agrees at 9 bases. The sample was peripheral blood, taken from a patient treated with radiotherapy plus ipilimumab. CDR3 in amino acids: CASSKTGGSEQPQHF. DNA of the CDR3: TGTGCCAGCAGCAAGACAGGGGGGTCTGAACAGCCCCAGCATTTT.